Sequencing of this T cell receptor beta chain was carried out in a study of blood T cell repertoires in COVID-19. Study context: The study drew acute and convalescent COVID-19 samples from the United States, Italy and Spain. The cDNA or gDNA used as material had been derived from T cells, B-cell-depleted T cells, or PBMCs.

Germline CDR1 is LNHDA and CDR2 is SQIVND (reference sequence). There are 15 residues in the CDR3. V was clipped by 4 bases and J by 0 bases, with 12 bases between them. Authors' methods: Nucleated cell counts were estimated from reference gene primer amplification. Method: immunoSEQ multiplex PCR; TCRdb's copy keeps in-frame clones and lacks some. For V, J and clone size, that table is used; D and trimming come from the DNA. The data show 150,000 to 200,000 clones, 87% seen once. The chain uses TRBV19 and TRBJ1-1; no clear D gene. The origin of this receptor is a woman aged 45-60 years with acute or convalescent COVID-19. Material for sequencing was peripheral blood. This CDR3 is CASSTRAALNTEAFF. CDR3 bases: TGTGCCAGTAGTACCCGAGCGGCCCTGAACACTGAAGCTTTCTTT.